A single sample is the source of the 29 T cell receptor beta chains below, sequenced in a study of Graves' ophthalmopathy and Graves' hyperthyroidism. The sequenced template was RNA, covering the TCR beta CDR3 region. An initial RT-PCR round employing HTBI primers preceded a second-round multiplex PCR. In TCRdb, the multiplex PCR reads were re-called with MiXCR into one record per CDR3 protein. The sample carries over a million distinct CDR3 sequences, 35% to 40% recorded once. Source material: peripheral blood or thyroid tissue (not recorded which). The receptor set was obtained from an adult man with Graves' hyperthyroidism.

At least ten counts were recorded for this clonotype. The chain has TRBV9 and TRBJ1-6, with D perhaps TRBD1 (5 bases). The CDR3 contains 14 residues. The ends were cut back, 3 bases at V and 4 bases at J, with 8 bases in the middle. Germline V gene sequence: CDR1 SGDLS, CDR2 YYNGEE. CDR3 DNA: TGTGCCAGCAGCGCAGGGATTTATAATTCACCCCTCCACTTT. Residues: CASSAGIYNSPLHF. The full variable domain, its missing parts supplied by reference TRBV9 and TRBJ1-6, is DSGVTQTPKHLITATGQRVTLRCSPRSGDLSVYWYQQSLDQGLQFLIQYYNGEERAKGNILERFSAQQFPDLHSELNLSSLELGDSALYFCASSAGIYNSPLHFGNGTRLTVT.

The genes are TRBV4-1 and TRBJ2-7, with D perhaps assigned TRBD1 or TRBD2 (5 bases each). Per the germline V gene, CDR1 is MGHRA and CDR2 is YSYEKL. Trimming stripped 3 bases from V and 2 bases from J, with 14 bases between. The CDR3 covers 15 residues. The CDR3 DNA follows: TGCGCCAGCAGCCACACCGGGACCCAACCCTACGAGCAGTACTTC. This gives the protein CASSHTGTQPYEQYF.

This sequence joins TRBV2 and TRBJ1-4; the match to TRBD1 covers 8 bases. V lost 8 bases, J lost 7 bases, and 12 bases stayed unmatched. CDR3 size: 15 residues. CDR1 SNHLY and CDR2 FYNNEI come from the germline V gene. The CDR3 region is CASAINRGGSEKLFF. CDR3 bases: TGTGCCAGCGCGATCAACAGGGGGGGGAGTGAAAAACTGTTTTTT.

To note about this clonotype: It may be a read error: a sequence one base away is much more abundant. V usage is TRBV6-5 and J usage is TRBJ1-1, with a possible D match to TRBD1 (5 bases). CDR3 length equals 11 residues. V lost 6 bases to trimming and J lost 10 bases, with 12 bases between them. Germline values: CDR1 MNHEY, CDR2 SVGAGI. CDR3 bases: TGTGCCAGCAGGCAGGGTAATCCAGCTTTCTTT. It encodes CASRQGNPAFF.

This clonotype was detected a few times. V is TRBV24-1 and J is TRBJ1-1; TRBD1 matches 7 bases. In germline, CDR1 is KGHDR, CDR2 SFDVKD. V trimming: 3 bases; J trimming: 7 bases; junction bases outside the gene matches: 4. The CDR3 is 13 amino acids. CDR3 loop: CATSDPGQIEAFF. The CDR3 DNA follows: TGTGCCACCAGTGATCCGGGACAGATTGAAGCTTTCTTT.

This clonotype was picked up many times. The chain joins TRBV7-2 to TRBJ2-5; 11 positions match TRBD2. The CDR3 extends over 15 amino acids. Unmatched junction bases numbered 6, after V lost 5 bases and J lost 4 bases. The germline CDR1 and CDR2 sequences are SGHTA and FQGNSA. DNA for the CDR3: TGTGCCAGCAGCCCGGGACTAGCGGTAGGAGAGACCCAGTACTTC. As protein: CASSPGLAVGETQYF.

This chain links TRBV18 with TRBJ1-1, with a tentative D call TRBD1 (5 bases). Trimming took 2 bases from V and 11 from J, leaving 21 bases between them. Germline values: CDR1 KGHSH, CDR2 LQKENI. The CDR3 runs to 15 residues. The CDR3 nucleotides are TGTGCCAGCTCACCAGGTAACAGGACGGACCGTAAGGCTTTCTTT. Its translation is CASSPGNRTDRKAFF.

A note on this clonotype: A much larger clone lies one base from this, so it may be a read error. The J gene is TRBJ1-2, the V gene TRBV7-9; D uncertain. The CDR3 loop spans 14 amino acids. Germline V lookup: CDR1 SEHNR, CDR2 FQNEAQ (reference sequence). The germline V and J ends were trimmed by 1 base and 0 bases, with 6 bases remaining between them. For the CDR3, the DNA is TGTGCCAGCAGCTTAGATCCAGCTAACTATGGCTACACCTTC. It specifies CASSLDPANYGYTF. Combining the CDR3 with reference TRBV7-9 and TRBJ1-2 gives the whole variable domain DTGVSQNPRHKITKRGQNVTFRCDPISEHNRLYWYRQTLGQGPEFLTYFQNEAQLEKSRLLSDRFSAERPKGSFSTLEIQRTEQGDSAMYLCASSLDPANYGYTFGSGTRLTVV.

This clonotype has a handful of counts. This chain uses TRBV27 with TRBJ1-1, with D possibly matching TRBD1 (5 bases). With 6 bases removed from V and 2 bases from J, the gap between germline ends came to 13 bases. Germline lookup yields CDR1 MNHEY and CDR2 SMNVEV (reference sequence). The CDR3 contains 14 residues. CDR3 region: CASRDNGYNTEAFF. The CDR3 coding sequence is TGTGCCAGCAGGGACAACGGTTATAACACTGAAGCTTTCTTT.

The chain uses TRBV30 and TRBJ1-2; tentative D call: TRBD1 (5 bases). This CDR3 comprises 14 residues. The V end lost 2 bases, the J end lost 8 bases, and 18 bases lay between the germline ends. CDR1 and CDR2 (germline): GTSNPN, SVGIG (reference sequence). Here the CDR3 DNA reads TGTGCCTGGAGTTTGGGGCACCGGAGTAACGGCTACACCTTC. Its translation is CAWSLGHRSNGYTF.

V and J are TRBV10-3 and TRBJ2-5; 11 bases line up with TRBD2. The CDR3 sequence is 21 residues long. The germline gives CDR1 ENHRY, CDR2 SYGVKD. With 6 bases clipped from V and 0 bases from J, the junction kept 21 bases outside the gene matches. CDR3 in DNA: TGTGCCATCAGCCCCAATCCGAGCGGGCTAGCGGGGGGCCGGTACCAAGAGACCCAGTACTTC. Translated: CAISPNPSGLAGGRYQETQYF.

This clonotype was observed once. Possible read error: a much larger clone is one base away. No conserved phenylalanine or tryptophan is present at the end of the CDR3, so a read error is the likely explanation. The rearrangement joins TRBV29-1 to TRBJ2-5; D gene unclear. The germline V gene has CDR1 SQVTM and CDR2 ANQGSEA. This CDR3 spans 13 amino acids. The V and J ends lost 7 bases and 0 bases respectively, with 12 bases between them. The CDR3 DNA follows: TGCAGCGGGAATCAGGCTAACCAAGAGACCCAGTACCTC. Amino acid sequence: CSGNQANQETQYL.

This clonotype has at least ten counts. The chain recombines TRBV5-1 with TRBJ2-2, with D possibly being TRBD1 or TRBD2 (5 bases each). Trimming stripped 4 bases from V and 0 bases from J, with 10 bases between. The CDR3 has 15 residues. CDR1 is SGHRS and CDR2 is YFSETQ in the germline V gene. CDR3 region: CASSHGTANTGELFF. The CDR3 nucleotides read TGCGCCAGCAGCCACGGGACCGCGAACACCGGGGAGCTGTTTTTT.

The J gene is TRBJ1-6, the V gene TRBV5-1; D remains unclear. V lost 0 bases and J 7 bases, leaving 8 bases between the germline ends. There are 14 residues in the CDR3. CDR1 is SGHRS and CDR2 is YFSETQ in the germline V gene. The DNA of the CDR3 is TGCGCCAGCAGCTTGGCGGAGGTAAATTCACCCCTCCACTTT. Amino acid sequence: CASSLAEVNSPLHF.

The chain combines TRBV29-1 with TRBJ2-5, with TRBD2 identical over 16 bases. V dropped 4 bases and J dropped 5; count of bases not matched to a gene: 13. The CDR3 runs to 18 residues. Germline CDR1 SQVTM, CDR2 ANQGSEA. CDR3 sequence (DNA): TGCAGCGTTGTGCTTCCGGGACTAGCGGGAGGGCTGGGGGAGACCCAGTACTTC. Translation gives CSVVLPGLAGGLGETQYF.

This chain connects TRBV13 to TRBJ1-5; 12 bases line up with TRBD1. V shed 5 bases and J 1 base; nucleotides not matched to a gene: 6. In germline, CDR1 is PRHDT, CDR2 FYEKMQ (reference sequence). The CDR3 has 17 amino acids. The CDR3 is CASSARDRGRSNQPQHF. CDR3 DNA sequence: TGTGCCAGCAGCGCCCGGGACAGGGGGCGAAGCAATCAGCCCCAGCATTTT.

This clonotype has at least ten counts. The chain recombines TRBV15 with TRBJ1-1, with 9 bases that match TRBD1. The CDR3 spans 17 residues. Germline V gives CDR1 LNHNV, CDR2 YYDKDF (reference sequence). V lost 0 bases to trimming and J lost 0 bases; unmatched junction nucleotides: 5. This CDR3 reads CATSRELGQGLNTEAFF. CDR3 sequence (DNA): TGTGCCACCAGCAGAGAATTGGGACAGGGTTTGAACACTGAAGCTTTCTTT.

This clonotype was detected ten times or more. The chain uses TRBV20-1 and TRBJ2-7; a weak D match, TRBD2 (6 bases). The CDR3 loop spans 13 amino acids. Germline CDR1 and CDR2: DFQATT and SNEGSKA (reference sequence). V was shortened by 5 bases and J by 0 bases, with 11 bases between the two germline ends. The CDR3, as DNA: TGCAGTGCTCCCGGGACTTACTCCTACGAGCAGTACTTC. Translation gives CSAPGTYSYEQYF.

In this sample, this clonotype turned up a few times. The rearrangement links TRBV6-5 to TRBJ2-6; D not resolved. Deletions cut 2 bases from V and 1 base from J, with 9 bases between. The CDR3 covers 16 residues. CDR1 is MNHEY, CDR2 SVGAGI, per germline. The CDR3 loop is CASSYHPSSGANVLTF. The CDR3 DNA reads TGTGCCAGCAGTTACCATCCGAGTTCTGGGGCCAACGTCCTGACTTTC.

This clonotype was detected many times. The chain recombines TRBV10-3 with TRBJ1-2; no clear D. The CDR3 loop spans 15 amino acids. Germline V gene sequence: CDR1 ENHRY, CDR2 SYGVKD. V was pared by 0 bases and J by 7 bases, with 15 bases between. The CDR3 protein is CAISESMGRKAGYTF. The CDR3 coding sequence is TGTGCCATCAGTGAGTCTATGGGCAGGAAAGCTGGCTACACCTTC.

This clonotype turned up a few times. The chain carries TRBV20-1 and TRBJ2-2, with D perhaps assigned TRBD1 or TRBD2 (6 bases each). Germline-derived CDR1 and CDR2 are DFQATT and SNEGSKA (reference sequence). The CDR3 is 15 residues long. The germline V and J ends were trimmed by 4 bases and 0 bases, with 12 bases remaining between them. Here the CDR3 DNA reads TGCAGTGCTATAGGGGGGACTGCGAACACCGGGGAGCTGTTTTTT. This translates into CSAIGGTANTGELFF.

This clonotype was seen ten or more times. The chain couples TRBV4-1 to TRBJ1-4; D call uncertain. The CDR3 totals 14 residues. Germline-derived CDR1 and CDR2 are MGHRA and YSYEKL. The V and J ends lost 0 bases and 8 bases respectively, with 10 bases between them. The CDR3 nucleotides are TGCGCCAGCAGCCAAGATCTGGGGAGGGAAAAACTGTTTTTT. It specifies CASSQDLGREKLFF.

J is TRBJ2-2 and V is TRBV19, with 8 bases lining up with TRBD2. The CDR3 runs to 16 residues. Germline CDR1 LNHDA, CDR2 SQIVND (reference sequence). V shed 6 bases, J shed 3 bases, and the junction held 9 bases outside the gene matches. Written as DNA, the CDR3 is TGTGCCAGTAGATCTGCGGGAGGCTATTACACCGGGGAGCTGTTTTTT. It codes for CASRSAGGYYTGELFF.

This clonotype has at least ten counts. The genes are TRBV20-1 and TRBJ1-1; D perhaps matches TRBD1 (6 bases). The V gene's germline CDR1 is DFQATT and CDR2 SNEGSKA (reference sequence). Trimming removed 0 bases from V and 2 bases from J, with 13 bases in between. The CDR3 covers 15 residues. This CDR3 is CSARDGGRRNTEAFF. CDR3 nucleotide sequence: TGCAGTGCTAGAGATGGGGGCAGACGAAACACTGAAGCTTTCTTT.

The chain joins TRBV10-3 to TRBJ2-6; weak D call: TRBD2 (5 bases). This CDR3 is built from 16 residues. The V gene lost 4 bases and the J gene lost 1 base, with 11 bases spanning the gap. The germline gives CDR1 ENHRY, CDR2 SYGVKD. The CDR3 nucleotides are TGTGCCATCAGTGTCGGGGTAGTTTCTGGGGCCAACGTCCTGACTTTC. Translating it yields CAISVGVVSGANVLTF.

This clonotype was counted ten times or more. V usage is TRBV29-1 and J usage is TRBJ2-2; TRBD1 aligns across 8 bases. The CDR3 is made up of 14 amino acids. Germline V lookup: CDR1 SQVTM, CDR2 ANQGSEA. The V and J ends lost 6 bases and 0 bases, in that order; junction bases with no gene match: 3. CDR3 DNA: TGCAGCGTATGGACAGGGACGAACACCGGGGAGCTGTTTTTT. As protein: CSVWTGTNTGELFF.

This chain connects TRBV4-2 to TRBJ2-2, with unresolved D. V lost 0 bases and J lost 7, with 6 bases in between. This CDR3 has 13 amino acids. CDR1 is LGHNA, CDR2 YNFKEQ, per germline. The CDR3 loop is CASSQEHNGELFF. DNA of the CDR3: TGTGCCAGCAGCCAAGAACACAACGGGGAGCTGTTTTTT.

Comments on this clonotype: One base away lies a much larger clone, so this may be a sequencing read error. The chain uses TRBV7-6 and TRBJ2-7; D gene unclear. Between the trimmed V and J ends, which lost 3 bases and 3 bases, there was a span of 9 bases. The CDR3 length is 13 residues. Germline V gene sequence: CDR1 SGHVS, CDR2 FNYEAQ. The chain's CDR3 is CASSFGPFYEQYF. DNA for the CDR3: TGTGCCAGCAGCTTCGGACCGTTCTACGAGCAGTACTTC.

This clonotype came up a few times. The genes are TRBV6-5 and TRBJ1-5; possible D gene TRBD1, 6 bases. The CDR3 is 16 residues long. V lost 4 bases and J lost 9, with 22 bases in between. Looked up from germline, CDR1 is MNHEY and CDR2 is SVGAGI. The CDR3 region has the DNA TGTGCCAGCAGTTTCCCTCACAGGGTAGATATACGGCCCCAGCATTTT. Its protein is CASSFPHRVDIRPQHF.